These 4 T cell receptor beta chains originate from one sample sequenced in a study of cytomegalovirus exposure and HLA in healthy donors. Produced via immunoSEQ multiplex PCR; TCRdb's table is partial and in-frame only. Here the sample spans around 350,000 clones, 86% being singletons. Sequenced sample: PBMCs. Receptors were obtained from a woman between 18 and 29 years old in good health and CMV-seronegative.

This chain joins TRBV2 and TRBJ2-3; maybe TRBD1 (6 bases). Germline lookup yields CDR1 SNHLY and CDR2 FYNNEI. CDR3 length: 15 amino acids. Trimming removed 7 bases at V and 0 bases at J, with 14 bases between. CDR3 nucleotides: TGTGCCAGCACCTCAGGGGTTCCTAGCACAGATACGCAGTATTTT. Protein product: CASTSGVPSTDTQYF.

This CDR3 is CASSQGQGETGELFF. The CDR3, as DNA: TGCGCCAGCAGCCAAGGACAGGGAGAGACCGGGGAGCTGTTTTTT. The chain has TRBV4-1 and TRBJ2-2; 7 nucleotides agree with TRBD1. Germline V CDR1 and CDR2: MGHRA, YSYEKL. The CDR3 totals 15 residues. V lost 1 base, J lost 5 bases, and 4 bases stayed unmatched.

The chain combines TRBV27 with TRBJ2-5; 11 bases are shared with TRBD1. The CDR3 is 17 amino acids. Germline assignment: CDR1 MNHEY and CDR2 SMNVEV (reference sequence). J gave up 5 bases and V 2 bases, and 10 bases lay outside the gene matches. The CDR3 reads CASSLRGQGAVRETQYF. The CDR3 bases are TGTGCCAGCAGTTTACGTGGACAGGGGGCGGTGAGGGAGACCCAGTACTTC.

This chain uses TRBV4-2 with TRBJ1-6; 8 bases match TRBD1. Trimming removed 0 bases from V and 7 bases from J; junction bases left unmatched: 2. This CDR3 comprises 15 residues. Germline CDR1 LGHNA, CDR2 YNFKEQ. This chain's CDR3 is CASSQDQGANSPLHF. The CDR3, as DNA: TGTGCCAGCAGCCAAGATCAGGGGGCGAATTCACCCCTCCACTTT.